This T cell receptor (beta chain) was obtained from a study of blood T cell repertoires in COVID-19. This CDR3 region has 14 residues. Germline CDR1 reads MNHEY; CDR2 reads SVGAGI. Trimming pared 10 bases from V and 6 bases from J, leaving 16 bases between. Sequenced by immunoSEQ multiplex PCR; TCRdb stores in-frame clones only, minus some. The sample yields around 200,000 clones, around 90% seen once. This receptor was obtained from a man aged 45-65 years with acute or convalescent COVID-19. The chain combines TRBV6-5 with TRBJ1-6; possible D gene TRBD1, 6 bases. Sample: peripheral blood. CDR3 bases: TGTGCCACCACCGTCCGGGACACTAATTCACCCCTCCACTTT. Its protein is CATTVRDTNSPLHF.